The 9 T cell receptor beta chains in this list originate from one sample, sequenced in a study of graft-versus-host responses after intestinal transplantation (dated by TCRdb to about 2021). Sample time point, as interpreted from the label and publication: cells obtained before transplantation from donor or recipient. The protocol used for the library was the immunoSEQ multiplex PCR assay. Drawn from immuneACCESS, this table holds only the in-frame rearrangements with V and J called that TCRdb kept. Clones are partly lost; checked studies trace under half to an unresolved V gene and leave the rest unexplained. Present in this sample are 21,000 or so clones, around 54% of which were seen just once. The ten largest clones represent over 0.9% of the sample. The sample consisted of alloreactive CD4+ T cells from a mixed lymphocyte reaction culture, taken before intestinal transplant. Sample cell subset or site, as interpreted from the label and publication: CFSE-low proliferating T cells sorted from roughly six-day pre-transplant mixed lymphocyte reaction (GvH or HvG direction). These receptor sequences come from a human patient who received an intestinal transplant.

The chain employs TRBV11-2 and TRBJ2-3; D may be TRBD2 (5 bases). This CDR3 comprises 12 residues. Germline CDR1 SGHAT, CDR2 FQNNGV. Trimming pared 5 bases from V and 8 bases from J, leaving 11 bases between. This CDR3 is CASSPGLFTQYF. CDR3 coding DNA: TGTGCCAGCAGCCCCGGACTGTTTACGCAGTATTTT.

This clone was recorded a few times. Here the CDR3 reads CASSRQGYEQYF. The CDR3 DNA reads TGTGCCAGCAGCCGACAGGGTTACGAGCAGTACTTC. The chain links TRBV11-2 to TRBJ2-7; 7 nucleotides line up with TRBD1. Losses at the gene ends were 5 bases for V and 4 bases for J; bases not matched to a gene: 2. Germline V gene lookup returns CDR1 SGHAT and CDR2 FQNNGV. The CDR3 is 12 residues long. The full variable domain, rest sourced from reference TRBV11-2 and TRBJ2-7, is EAGVAQSPRYKIIEKRQSVAFWCNPISGHATLYWYQQILGQGPKLLIQFQNNGVVDDSQLPKDRFSAERLKGVDSTLKIQPAKLEDSAVYLCASSRQGYEQYFGPGTRLTVT.

The table lists this clone with a few counts. V is TRBV6-5 and J is TRBJ2-7; no firm D call. The CDR3 contains 12 residues. V was trimmed by 4 bases and J by 6 bases, leaving 10 bases between them. The germline gives CDR1 MNHEY, CDR2 SVGAGI. The CDR3 DNA follows: TGTGCCAGCAGTTCTAGTACTGGCGAGCAGTACTTC. This gives the protein CASSSSTGEQYF.

This clone was detected a few times. V usage is TRBV18 and J usage is TRBJ1-1, with a weak D call TRBD1 (6 bases). The V gene's germline CDR1 is KGHSH and CDR2 LQKENI. The CDR3 has 13 residues. Trimming removed 6 bases at V and 2 bases at J, with 10 bases between. CDR3: CASSRGGNTEAFF. In nucleotides, the CDR3 is TGTGCCAGCTCCCGAGGGGGAAACACTGAAGCTTTCTTT.

This clone was picked up a small number of times. The rearrangement uses TRBV18 and TRBJ2-7; D uncertain. The CDR3 has 15 residues. From germline, CDR1 is KGHSH and CDR2 LQKENI. V lost 2 bases to trimming and J lost 2 bases, with 13 bases between them. The CDR3 region is CASSPVNDNTYEQYF. CDR3 DNA sequence: TGTGCCAGCTCACCAGTTAACGACAATACCTACGAGCAGTACTTC.

The genes are TRBV27 and TRBJ1-2; 7 positions agree with TRBD1. The CDR3 runs to 14 residues. Germline trimming cut 8 bases from V and 3 bases from J; bases unmatched to any gene: 9. Germline CDR1 reads MNHEY; CDR2 reads SMNVEV (reference sequence). The CDR3, as DNA: TGTGCCAGCGGAAAACAGGGGCGGGACTATGGCTACACCTTC. Its translation: CASGKQGRDYGYTF.

This rearrangement joins TRBV6-4 to TRBJ2-2; no reliable D call. CDR3 length: 13 amino acids. Trimming took 2 bases from V and 5 from J, leaving 6 bases between them. Germline CDR1 and CDR2: MRHNA and SNTAGT. This CDR3 is CASSDRLTGELFF. CDR3 nucleotides: TGTGCCAGCAGTGACAGACTTACCGGGGAGCTGTTTTTT.

The genes are TRBV5-4 and TRBJ2-3, with D possibly being TRBD2 (5 bases). Germline CDR1 and CDR2: SGHNT and YYREEE (reference sequence). The CDR3 runs 14 residues. V lost 0 bases to trimming and J lost 0 bases, with 5 bases between them. CDR3 DNA sequence: TGTGCCAGCAGCTTGGGCGGGAGCACAGATACGCAGTATTTT. Translated: CASSLGGSTDTQYF.

The chain carries TRBV5-1 and TRBJ2-1, with 7 bases that match TRBD1. The CDR3 has 15 amino acids. The ends lost 3 bases at V and 0 bases at J; junction bases unmatched: 3. Germline V gives CDR1 SGHRS, CDR2 YFSETQ. As DNA, the CDR3 is TGCGCCAGCAGCTCCACAGGGGACTCCTACAATGAGCAGTTCTTC. Its translation: CASSSTGDSYNEQFF.